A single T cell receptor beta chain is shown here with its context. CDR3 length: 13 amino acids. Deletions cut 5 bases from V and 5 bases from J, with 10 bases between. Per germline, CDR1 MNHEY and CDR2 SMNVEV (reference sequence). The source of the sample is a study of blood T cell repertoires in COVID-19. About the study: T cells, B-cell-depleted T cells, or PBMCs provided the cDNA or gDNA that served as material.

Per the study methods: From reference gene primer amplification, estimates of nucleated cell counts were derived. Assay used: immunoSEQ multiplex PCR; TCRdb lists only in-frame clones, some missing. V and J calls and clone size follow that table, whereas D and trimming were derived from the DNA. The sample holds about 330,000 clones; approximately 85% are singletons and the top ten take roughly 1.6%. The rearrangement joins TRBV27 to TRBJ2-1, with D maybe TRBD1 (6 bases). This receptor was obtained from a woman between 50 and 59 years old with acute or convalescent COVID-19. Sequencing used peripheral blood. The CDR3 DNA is TGTGCCAGCAGTCCGAACAGGGACAATGAGCAGTTCTTC. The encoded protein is CASSPNRDNEQFF.